This is a list of T cell receptor beta chains from one sample in a study of cytomegalovirus exposure and HLA in healthy donors. This table comes from immunoSEQ multiplex PCR, and its TCRdb copy is limited to in-frame clones, with some not included. This table has under 200,000 clones, approximately 79% appearing once. The sequenced sample was PBMCs. The receptor source for this set is a man aged 55 to 70 in good health and CMV-seronegative. CDR3s include the opening cysteine and the closing phenylalanine or tryptophan. Fields, in order: V gene, J gene, D gene, clone size, CDR3 protein, CDR3 DNA. The D gene is left open where the match is weak. Part of the rows lack a size; the others show once, few, many or a class for expanded clones.

>TRBV28|TRBJ1-4|TRBD1|NA
CASSPPGGDEKLFF
TGTGCCAGCAGTCCCCCAGGGGGTGATGAAAAACTGTTTTTT
>TRBV4-3|TRBJ1-1|NA|NA
CASSQDLGPNTEAFF
TGCGCCAGCAGCCAAGATCTTGGGCCGAACACTGAAGCTTTCTTT
>TRBV7-9|TRBJ1-1|TRBD1|NA
CASTQGAYTEAFF
TGTGCCAGCACCCAGGGGGCGTACACTGAAGCTTTCTTT
>TRBV6-5|TRBJ1-3|TRBD1|NA
CASSQDRGTDTIYF
TGTGCCAGCAGTCAGGACAGGGGAACGGACACCATATATTTT
>TRBV4-3|TRBJ2-1|TRBD2|once
CASSLGLAGYNEQFF
TGCGCCAGCAGCCTGGGACTAGCGGGCTACAATGAGCAGTTCTTC
>TRBV6-5|TRBJ2-3|TRBD1|few
CASSYSGTGSPDTQYF
TGTGCCAGCAGTTACTCCGGGACAGGGTCTCCAGATACGCAGTATTTT
>TRBV6-5|TRBJ2-7|NA|NA
CASSREGAGSYEQYF
TGTGCCAGCAGTCGAGAGGGTGCCGGATCCTACGAGCAGTACTTC
>TRBV29-1|TRBJ2-1|TRBD2|NA
CSVESVHGGNEQFF
TGCAGCGTTGAATCGGTACACGGGGGGAATGAGCAGTTCTTC
>TRBV2|TRBJ1-2|NA|NA
CASSEYRDYGYTF
TGTGCCAGCAGTGAATACCGGGACTATGGCTACACCTTC
>TRBV28|TRBJ1-3|NA|NA
CASSFPAGSSGNTIYF
TGTGCCAGCAGTTTCCCGGCCGGGAGCTCTGGAAACACCATATATTTT
>TRBV23-1|TRBJ1-2|NA|NA
CASSQWGGGYTF
TGCGCCAGCAGTCAATGGGGAGGGGGCTACACCTTC
>TRBV28|TRBJ2-5|NA|NA
CASSLGRYQETQYF
TGTGCCAGCAGTTTAGGCAGGTACCAAGAGACCCAGTACTTC
>TRBV2|TRBJ2-7|TRBD1|NA
CASKWDRAYEQYF
TGTGCCAGCAAATGGGACAGGGCCTACGAGCAGTACTTC
>TRBV19|TRBJ1-2|NA|NA
CASSISQTYGYTF
TGTGCCAGTAGTATCAGTCAGACTTATGGCTACACCTTC
>TRBV9|TRBJ2-1|TRBD2|NA
CASSVVRAGEGEQFF
TGTGCCAGCAGCGTAGTTCGAGCGGGAGAGGGTGAGCAGTTCTTC
>TRBV4-2|TRBJ1-4|NA|NA
CASSQPQGIGEKLFF
TGTGCCAGCAGCCAACCACAGGGTATTGGTGAAAAACTGTTTTTT
>TRBV19|TRBJ2-1|NA|NA
CASSIGLEQFF
TGTGCCAGTAGTATCGGTTTGGAGCAGTTCTTC
>TRBV27|TRBJ2-5|NA|NA
CASKGVRETQYF
TGTGCCAGCAAGGGGGTTCGGGAGACCCAGTACTTC
>TRBV7-2|TRBJ2-3|NA|NA
CASSLVGQGADTQYF
TGTGCCAGCAGCTTAGTCGGGCAGGGTGCAGATACGCAGTATTTT
>TRBV7-9|TRBJ2-7|TRBD2|few
CASSLLTSGSSYEQYF
TGTGCCAGCAGCTTACTCACTAGCGGGAGTTCCTACGAGCAGTACTTC
>TRBV2|TRBJ2-5|TRBD1|NA
CASRKDRGLETQYF
TGTGCCAGCAGGAAGGACAGGGGGCTCGAGACCCAGTACTTC
>TRBV6-1|TRBJ2-7|NA|NA
CASSPEDEQYF
TGTGCCAGCAGTCCCGAGGACGAGCAGTACTTC
>TRBV5-6|TRBJ2-2|NA|NA
CASSLGGAVINTGELFF
TGTGCCAGCAGCTTGGGAGGCGCCGTTATTAACACCGGGGAGCTGTTTTTT
>TRBV6-6|TRBJ1-1|NA|NA
CASIREDTNTEAFF
TGTGCCAGCATCCGGGAGGATACGAACACTGAAGCTTTCTTT
>TRBV15|TRBJ2-7|TRBD2|NA
CATSRVAGEYEQYF
TGTGCCACCAGCAGAGTTGCGGGGGAGTACGAGCAGTACTTC
>TRBV4-3|TRBJ2-1|TRBD1|NA
CASSQWTGGGEQFF
TGCGCCAGCAGCCAGTGGACAGGGGGGGGTGAGCAGTTCTTC
>TRBV25-1|TRBJ2-2|TRBD1|NA
CASTRGSGTGNTGELFF
TGTGCCAGCACCCGAGGGTCCGGGACAGGGAACACCGGGGAGCTGTTTTTT
>TRBV6-5|TRBJ1-6|NA|NA
CASTSTWGNRPHF
TGTGCCAGCACCTCTACGTGGGGCAATAGGCCCCACTTT
>TRBV7-2|TRBJ2-5|NA|NA
CASSLAQGVQTQYF
TGTGCCAGCAGCTTAGCACAGGGCGTGCAGACCCAGTACTTC
>TRBV18|TRBJ1-2|TRBD1|NA
CASSPGGQGYGYTF
TGTGCCAGCTCACCAGGGGGACAGGGATATGGCTACACCTTC
>TRBV13|TRBJ2-1|TRBD1|NA
CASSLQGAFNEQFF
TGTGCCAGCAGCTTGCAGGGGGCCTTCAATGAGCAGTTCTTC
>TRBV19|TRBJ2-5|NA|NA
CASSISGSKETQYF
TGTGCCAGTAGTATCTCCGGGAGCAAAGAGACCCAGTACTTC
>TRBV7-2|TRBJ1-4|TRBD1|NA
CASSKRQGPNEKLFF
TGTGCCAGCAGCAAAAGACAGGGGCCGAATGAAAAACTGTTTTTT
>TRBV5-1|TRBJ2-3|TRBD2|NA
CASSLEDGGGTDTQYF
TGCGCCAGCAGCTTGGAGGACGGGGGGGGTACAGATACGCAGTATTTT
>TRBV5-1|TRBJ2-7|TRBD2|NA
CASSEQPSGVHEQYF
TGCGCCAGCAGCGAACAGCCGAGCGGGGTCCACGAGCAGTACTTC
>TRBV7-8|TRBJ2-4|NA|few
CASSPGTFLAKNIQYF
TGTGCCAGCAGCCCAGGGACATTTCTAGCCAAAAACATTCAGTACTTC
>TRBV5-6|TRBJ2-2|NA|NA
CASSLGQNTGELFF
TGTGCCAGCAGCTTGGGGCAGAACACCGGGGAGCTGTTTTTT
>TRBV2|TRBJ1-2|NA|NA
CASRQEVAGYTF
TGTGCCAGTCGGCAGGAGGTGGCTGGCTACACCTTC
>TRBV6-5|TRBJ1-4|TRBD1|NA
CASTPPGGTEKLFF
TGTGCCAGCACCCCCCCAGGGGGTACTGAAAAACTGTTTTTT
>TRBV7-2|TRBJ1-2|NA|NA
CASSPTGSYGYTF
TGTGCCAGCAGCCCCACAGGGTCCTATGGCTACACCTTC
>TRBV10-3|TRBJ2-7|TRBD1|once
CAIKQDRGQIEQYF
TGTGCCATCAAACAGGACAGGGGGCAAATCGAGCAGTACTTC
>TRBV7-7|TRBJ2-5|TRBD1|NA
CASSLGTGDSLETQYF
TGTGCCAGCAGCTTGGGAACAGGGGATTCCCTAGAGACCCAGTACTTC
>TRBV29-1|TRBJ2-5|TRBD1|NA
CSVRDRVQEAQYF
TGCAGCGTTAGGGACAGGGTCCAAGAGGCCCAGTACTTC
>TRBV30|TRBJ1-2|NA|NA
CAWSVYREGYTF
TGTGCCTGGAGTGTTTACCGGGAAGGCTACACCTTC
>TRBV13|TRBJ2-7|TRBD1|once
CASSGDRGVYEQYF
TGTGCCAGCAGCGGCGACAGGGGTGTCTACGAGCAGTACTTC
>TRBV27|TRBJ1-6|NA|NA
CASSIDILSSYNSPLHF
TGTGCCAGCAGTATTGACATCCTATCCTCCTATAATTCACCCCTCCACTTT